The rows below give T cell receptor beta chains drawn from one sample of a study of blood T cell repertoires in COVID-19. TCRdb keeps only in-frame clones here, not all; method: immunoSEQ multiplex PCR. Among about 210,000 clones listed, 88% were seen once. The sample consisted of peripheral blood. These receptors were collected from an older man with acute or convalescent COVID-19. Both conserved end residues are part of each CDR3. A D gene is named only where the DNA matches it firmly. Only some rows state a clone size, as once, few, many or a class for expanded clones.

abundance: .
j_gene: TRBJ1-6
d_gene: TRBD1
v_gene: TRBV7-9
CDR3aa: CASSSTGGRSPLHF
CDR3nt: TGTGCCAGCAGCTCGACAGGGGGTCGGTCACCCCTCCACTTT

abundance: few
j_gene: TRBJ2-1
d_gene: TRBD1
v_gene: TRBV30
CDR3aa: CAWSGQGDNEQFF
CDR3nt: TGTGCCTGGAGTGGGCAGGGGGACAATGAGCAGTTCTTC

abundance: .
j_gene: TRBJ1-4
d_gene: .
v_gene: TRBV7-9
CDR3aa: CASSIRANGEKLFF
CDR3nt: TGTGCCAGCAGTATCAGGGCCAACGGAGAAAAACTGTTTTTT

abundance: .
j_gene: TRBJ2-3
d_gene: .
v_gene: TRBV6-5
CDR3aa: CASSYVPADTQYF
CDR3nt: TGTGCCAGCAGTTACGTCCCCGCAGATACGCAGTATTTT

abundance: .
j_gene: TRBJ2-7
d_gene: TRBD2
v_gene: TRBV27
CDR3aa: CASSLRGRSGLAPSSYEQYF
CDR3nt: TGTGCCAGCAGTTTACGAGGGCGTTCGGGACTAGCGCCGAGCTCCTACGAGCAGTACTTC

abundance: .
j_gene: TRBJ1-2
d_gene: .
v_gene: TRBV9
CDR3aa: CASSPPQDYGYTF
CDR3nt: TGTGCCAGCAGCCCCCCACAGGACTATGGCTACACCTTC

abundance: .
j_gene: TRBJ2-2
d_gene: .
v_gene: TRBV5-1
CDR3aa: CASSLEVPGNTGELFF
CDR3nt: TGCGCCAGCAGCTTGGAGGTTCCAGGGAACACCGGGGAGCTGTTTTTT

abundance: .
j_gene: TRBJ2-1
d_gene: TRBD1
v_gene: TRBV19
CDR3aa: CASRTGGHNEQFF
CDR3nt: TGTGCCAGCCGGACAGGGGGCCACAATGAGCAGTTCTTC

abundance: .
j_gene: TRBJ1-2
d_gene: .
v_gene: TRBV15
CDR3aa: CATSRAFAGNYGYTF
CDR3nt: TGTGCCACCAGCAGAGCTTTTGCAGGAAACTATGGCTACACCTTC

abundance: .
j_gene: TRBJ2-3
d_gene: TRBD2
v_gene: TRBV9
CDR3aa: CASSPPGLASYTQYF
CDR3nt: TGTGCCAGCAGCCCTCCGGGACTAGCATCATATACGCAGTATTTT

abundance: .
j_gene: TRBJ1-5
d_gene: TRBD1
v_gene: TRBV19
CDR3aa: CASSTNRDRGEVSNQPQHF
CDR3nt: TGTGCCAGTAGTACCAACCGGGACAGGGGGGAGGTTAGCAATCAGCCCCAGCATTTT

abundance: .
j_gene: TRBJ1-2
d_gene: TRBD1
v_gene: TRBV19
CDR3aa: CASNQQGAHGGYTF
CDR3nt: TGTGCCAGTAATCAACAGGGGGCGCACGGGGGCTACACCTTC

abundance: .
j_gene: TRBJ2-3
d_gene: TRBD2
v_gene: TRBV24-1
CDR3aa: CATSDVGLAGADTQYF
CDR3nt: TGTGCCACCAGTGATGTGGGACTAGCGGGAGCAGATACGCAGTATTTT

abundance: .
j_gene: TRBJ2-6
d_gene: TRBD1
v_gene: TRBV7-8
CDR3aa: CASRSDRGGTGANVLTF
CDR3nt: TGTGCCAGCAGATCCGACAGGGGTGGGACTGGGGCCAACGTCCTGACTTTC

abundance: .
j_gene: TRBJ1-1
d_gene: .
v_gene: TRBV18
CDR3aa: CASSPQGNTEAFF
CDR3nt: TGTGCCAGCTCACCGCAGGGGAACACTGAAGCTTTCTTT

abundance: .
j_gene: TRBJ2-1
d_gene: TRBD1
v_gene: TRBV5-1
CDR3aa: CASSLGQGNNEQFF
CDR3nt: TGCGCCAGCAGCTTGGGACAGGGGAACAATGAGCAGTTCTTC

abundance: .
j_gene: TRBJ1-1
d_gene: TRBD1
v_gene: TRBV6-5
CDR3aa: CASSYRTGKMTEAFF
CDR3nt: TGTGCCAGCAGTTACAGGACAGGGAAAATGACTGAAGCTTTCTTT

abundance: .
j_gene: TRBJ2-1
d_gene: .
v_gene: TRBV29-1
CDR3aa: CSVEVRYNEQFF
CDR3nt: TGCAGCGTTGAAGTTCGTTACAATGAGCAGTTCTTC

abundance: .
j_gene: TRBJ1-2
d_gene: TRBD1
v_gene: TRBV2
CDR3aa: CASEITGGVDGYTF
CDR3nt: TGTGCCAGCGAAATTACAGGGGGCGTGGATGGCTACACCTTC

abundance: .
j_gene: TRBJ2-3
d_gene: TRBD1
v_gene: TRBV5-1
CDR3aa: CASSSPQQGVTDTQYF
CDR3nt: TGCGCCAGCAGCTCCCCCCAGCAGGGGGTAACAGATACGCAGTATTTT

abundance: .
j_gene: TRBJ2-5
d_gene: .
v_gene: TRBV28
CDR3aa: CASSWAGVQETQYF
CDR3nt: TGTGCCAGCAGTTGGGCCGGGGTACAAGAGACCCAGTACTTC

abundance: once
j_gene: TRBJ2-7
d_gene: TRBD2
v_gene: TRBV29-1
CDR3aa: CSGRTSEYEQYF
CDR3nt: TGCAGCGGTCGGACTAGCGAGTACGAGCAGTACTTC

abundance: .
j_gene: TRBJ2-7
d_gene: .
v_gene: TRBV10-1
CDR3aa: CASNTRGAYEQYF
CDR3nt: TGCGCCAGCAACACCAGGGGGGCCTACGAGCAGTACTTC

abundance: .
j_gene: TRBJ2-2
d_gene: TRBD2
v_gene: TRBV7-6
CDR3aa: CASSQLAGGSGELFF
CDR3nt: TGTGCCAGCAGCCAACTAGCGGGAGGTTCTGGGGAGCTGTTTTTT

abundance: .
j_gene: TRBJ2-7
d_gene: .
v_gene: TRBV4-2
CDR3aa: CASSQDRLASLQYF
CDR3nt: TGTGCCAGCAGCCAAGATCGGCTAGCAAGTCTCCAGTACTTC

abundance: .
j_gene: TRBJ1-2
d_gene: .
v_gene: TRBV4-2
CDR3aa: CASSQDWPSGLNGYTF
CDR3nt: TGTGCCAGCAGCCAAGATTGGCCTTCAGGGTTGAACGGCTACACCTTC

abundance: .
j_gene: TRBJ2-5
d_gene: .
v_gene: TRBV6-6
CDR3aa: CASSYSGLQETQYF
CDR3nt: TGTGCCAGCAGTTACTCTGGCTTACAAGAGACCCAGTACTTC

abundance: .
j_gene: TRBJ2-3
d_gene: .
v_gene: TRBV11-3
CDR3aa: CASSLGPGLTSTDTQYF
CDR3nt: TGTGCCAGCAGCTTAGGGCCCGGACTGACAAGCACAGATACGCAGTATTTT

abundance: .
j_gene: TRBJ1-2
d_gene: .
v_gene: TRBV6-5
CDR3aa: CASIGLGYGYTF
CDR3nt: TGTGCCAGCATCGGGTTGGGCTATGGCTACACCTTC

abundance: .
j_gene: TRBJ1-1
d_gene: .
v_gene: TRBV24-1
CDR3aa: CATVRVGEKNTEAFF
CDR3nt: TGTGCCACCGTGAGGGTCGGGGAAAAGAACACTGAAGCTTTCTTT

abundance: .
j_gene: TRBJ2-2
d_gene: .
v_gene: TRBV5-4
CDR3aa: CASSVPGTTNTGELFF
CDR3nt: TGTGCCAGCAGCGTGCCCGGGACAACGAACACCGGGGAGCTGTTTTTT

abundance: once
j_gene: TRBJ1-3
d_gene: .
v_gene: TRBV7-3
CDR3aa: CASSPNPGNTIYF
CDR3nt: TGTGCCAGCAGCCCTAACCCTGGAAACACCATATATTTT

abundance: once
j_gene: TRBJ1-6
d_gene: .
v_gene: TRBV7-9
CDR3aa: CASSLGQLNSPLHF
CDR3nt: TGTGCCAGCAGCCTCGGACAGCTTAATTCACCCCTCCACTTT

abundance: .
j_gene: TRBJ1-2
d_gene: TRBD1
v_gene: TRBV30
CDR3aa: CAWSHPGTVNYGYTF
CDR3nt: TGTGCCTGGAGTCATCCCGGGACAGTAAACTATGGCTACACCTTC

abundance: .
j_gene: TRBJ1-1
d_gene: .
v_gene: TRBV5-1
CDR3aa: CASKEALNTEAFF
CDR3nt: TGCGCCAGCAAGGAGGCATTGAACACTGAAGCTTTCTTT

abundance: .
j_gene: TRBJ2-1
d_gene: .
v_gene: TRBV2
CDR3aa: CASREGLGVNEQFF
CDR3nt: TGTGCCAGCAGGGAGGGTTTGGGGGTCAATGAGCAGTTCTTC

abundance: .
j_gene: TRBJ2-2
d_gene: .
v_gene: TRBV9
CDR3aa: CASSVGGAAAGELFF
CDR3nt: TGTGCCAGCAGCGTTGGGGGGGCTGCGGCCGGGGAGCTGTTTTTT

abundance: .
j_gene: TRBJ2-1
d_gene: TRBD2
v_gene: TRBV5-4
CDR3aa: CASSLTSGSYNEQFF
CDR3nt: TGTGCCAGCAGCTTGACTAGCGGGAGTTACAATGAGCAGTTCTTC

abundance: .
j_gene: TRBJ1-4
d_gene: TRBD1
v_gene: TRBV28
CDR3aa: CASSLDREDEKLFF
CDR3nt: TGTGCCAGCAGTTTGGACAGGGAAGATGAAAAACTGTTTTTT

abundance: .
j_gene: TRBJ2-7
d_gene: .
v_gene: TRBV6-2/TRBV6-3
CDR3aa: CASSYGGTYEQYF
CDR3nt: TGTGCCAGCAGTTACGGGGGGACCTACGAGCAGTACTTC